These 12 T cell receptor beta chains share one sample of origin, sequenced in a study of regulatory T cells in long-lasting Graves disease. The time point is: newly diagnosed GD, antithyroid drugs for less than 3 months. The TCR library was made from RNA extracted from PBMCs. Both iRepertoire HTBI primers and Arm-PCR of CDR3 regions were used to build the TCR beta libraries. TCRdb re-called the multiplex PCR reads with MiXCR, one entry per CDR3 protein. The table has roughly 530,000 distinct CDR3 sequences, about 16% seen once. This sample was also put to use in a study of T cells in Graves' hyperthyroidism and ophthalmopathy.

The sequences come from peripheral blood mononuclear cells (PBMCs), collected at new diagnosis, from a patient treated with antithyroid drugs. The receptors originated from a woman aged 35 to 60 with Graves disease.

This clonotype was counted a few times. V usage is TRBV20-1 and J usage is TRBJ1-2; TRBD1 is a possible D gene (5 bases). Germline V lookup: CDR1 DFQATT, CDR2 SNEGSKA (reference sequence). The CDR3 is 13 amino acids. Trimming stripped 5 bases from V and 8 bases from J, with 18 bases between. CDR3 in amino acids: CSALDSSVVGYTF. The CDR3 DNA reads TGCAGTGCTCTCGACAGCTCAGTTGTAGGCTACACCTTC.

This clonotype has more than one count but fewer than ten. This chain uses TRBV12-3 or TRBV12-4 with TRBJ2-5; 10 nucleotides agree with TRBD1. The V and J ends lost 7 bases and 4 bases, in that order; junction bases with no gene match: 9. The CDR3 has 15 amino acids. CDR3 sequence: CASTTGQGIGETQYF. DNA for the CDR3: TGTGCCAGCACCACGGGACAGGGGATAGGAGAGACCCAGTACTTC.

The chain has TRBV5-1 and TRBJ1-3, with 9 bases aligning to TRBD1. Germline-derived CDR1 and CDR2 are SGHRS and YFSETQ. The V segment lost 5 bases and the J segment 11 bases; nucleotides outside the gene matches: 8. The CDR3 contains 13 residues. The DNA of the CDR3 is TGCGCCAGCAGTGTGGGACAGGGAGGGGCCATATATTTT. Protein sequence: CASSVGQGGAIYF.

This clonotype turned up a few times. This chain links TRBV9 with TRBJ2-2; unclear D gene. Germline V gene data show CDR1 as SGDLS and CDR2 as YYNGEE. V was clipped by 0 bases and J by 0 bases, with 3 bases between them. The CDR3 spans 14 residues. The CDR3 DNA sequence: TGTGCCAGCAGCGTAGCCTCGAACACCGGGGAGCTGTTTTTT. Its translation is CASSVASNTGELFF.

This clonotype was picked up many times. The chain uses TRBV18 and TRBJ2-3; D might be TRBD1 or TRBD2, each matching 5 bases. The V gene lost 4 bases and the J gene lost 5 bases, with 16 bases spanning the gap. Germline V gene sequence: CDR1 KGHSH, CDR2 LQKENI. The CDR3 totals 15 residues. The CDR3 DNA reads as TGTGCCAGCTCACACGTCCCGGGACGTTTAGATACGCAGTATTTT. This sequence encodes CASSHVPGRLDTQYF.

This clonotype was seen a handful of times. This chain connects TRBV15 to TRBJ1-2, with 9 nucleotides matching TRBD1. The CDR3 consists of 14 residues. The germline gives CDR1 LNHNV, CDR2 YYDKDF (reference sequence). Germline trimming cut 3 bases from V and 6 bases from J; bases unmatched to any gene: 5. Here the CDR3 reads CATSSRDRVHGYTF. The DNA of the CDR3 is TGTGCCACCAGCAGCCGGGACAGGGTACATGGCTACACCTTC.

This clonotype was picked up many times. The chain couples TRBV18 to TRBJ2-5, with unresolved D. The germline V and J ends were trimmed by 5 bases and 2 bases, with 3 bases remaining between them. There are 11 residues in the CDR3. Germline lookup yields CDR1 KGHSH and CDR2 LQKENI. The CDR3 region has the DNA TGTGCCAGCTCAAATCAAGAGACCCAGTACTTC. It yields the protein CASSNQETQYF.

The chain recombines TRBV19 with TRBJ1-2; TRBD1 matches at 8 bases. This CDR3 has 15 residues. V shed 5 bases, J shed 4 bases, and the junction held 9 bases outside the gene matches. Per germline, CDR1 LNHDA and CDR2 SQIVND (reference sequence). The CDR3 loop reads CASSVGQAAGYGYTF. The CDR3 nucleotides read TGTGCCAGTAGTGTGGGACAGGCCGCGGGCTATGGCTACACCTTC.

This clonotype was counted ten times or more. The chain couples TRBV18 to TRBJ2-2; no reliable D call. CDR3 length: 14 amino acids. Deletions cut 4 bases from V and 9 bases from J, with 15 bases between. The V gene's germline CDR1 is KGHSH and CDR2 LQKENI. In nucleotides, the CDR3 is TGTGCCAGCTCACAGCACCCGGAAGGAAGGGAGCTGTTTTTT. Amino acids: CASSQHPEGRELFF.

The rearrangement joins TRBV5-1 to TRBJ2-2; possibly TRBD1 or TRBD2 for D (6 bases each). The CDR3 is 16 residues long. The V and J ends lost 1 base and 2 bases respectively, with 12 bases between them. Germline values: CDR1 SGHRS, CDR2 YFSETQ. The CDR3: CASSLRGARNTGELFF. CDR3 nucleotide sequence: TGCGCCAGCAGCTTGAGGGGGGCCCGCAACACCGGGGAGCTGTTTTTT.

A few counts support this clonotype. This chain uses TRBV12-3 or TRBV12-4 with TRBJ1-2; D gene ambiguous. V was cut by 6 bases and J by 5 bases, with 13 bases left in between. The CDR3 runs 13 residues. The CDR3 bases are TGTGCCAGCAGCTATCCCGGGAATTATGGCTACACCTTC. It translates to CASSYPGNYGYTF.

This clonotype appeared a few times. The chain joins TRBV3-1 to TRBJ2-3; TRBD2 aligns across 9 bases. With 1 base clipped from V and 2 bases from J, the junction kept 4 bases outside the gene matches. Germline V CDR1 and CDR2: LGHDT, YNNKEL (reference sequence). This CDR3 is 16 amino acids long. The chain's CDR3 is CASSQAAGGFTDTQYF. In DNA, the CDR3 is TGTGCCAGCAGCCAAGCAGCGGGGGGCTTCACAGATACGCAGTATTTT.